The 13 T cell receptor beta chains below come from one sample, sequenced in a study of T cell repertoires in cytomegalovirus infection. TCRdb re-called the reads through MiXCR, storing one row per CDR3 protein. The repertoire holds about a million distinct CDR3 sequences, with around 31% as singletons. What these receptors recognize is not known. The material was cultured CD8+ T cells from PBMCs, obtained from culture after CMV antigen stimulation. The receptors were gathered from a human donor in good health (CMV status not recorded). Some clones in this sample may be carry-over from other donors' samples.

This clonotype was counted between two and nine times. The chain couples TRBV7-4 to TRBJ2-3; D is ambiguous. In germline, CDR1 is SGHVT, CDR2 SQSDAQ. V was clipped by 5 bases and J by 5 bases, with 8 bases between them. The CDR3 covers 12 residues. CDR3 sequence: CASSLRLDTQYF. The CDR3 DNA is TGTGCCAGCAGCCTTCGACTAGATACGCAGTATTTT. Full variable domain (outside the CDR3, taken from reference TRBV7-4 and TRBJ2-3): GAGVSQSPRYKVAKRGRDVALRCDSISGHVTLYWYRQTLGQGSEVLTYSQSDAQRDKSGRPSGRFSAERPERSVSTLKIQRTEQGDSAVYLCASSLRLDTQYFGPGTRLTVL.

This clonotype showed up just a few times. V gene TRBV12-3 or TRBV12-4 combines with J gene TRBJ2-3; D uncertain. The CDR3 is 13 amino acids. Trimming cost V 3 bases and J 6 bases, with 10 bases left between them. The CDR3 DNA is TGTGCCAGCAGTTTCCTAGTCGTGGATACGCAGTATTTT. Its protein is CASSFLVVDTQYF.

The rearrangement joins TRBV7-9 to TRBJ2-2, with TRBD1 identical over 8 bases. The V gene end was trimmed by 10 bases and the J gene end by 1 base; junction bases not matched to a gene: 14. Germline V lookup: CDR1 SEHNR, CDR2 FQNEAQ (reference sequence). CDR3 length equals 17 residues. The chain's CDR3 is CAKSLGGQGENTGELFF. The CDR3 region has the DNA TGTGCCAAATCACTAGGTGGACAGGGCGAGAACACCGGGGAGCTGTTTTTT.

The gene calls are TRBV7-8 and TRBJ2-3; TRBD1 aligns across 11 bases. The length of the CDR3 is 16 residues. Germline V gene sequence: CDR1 SGHVS, CDR2 FQNEAQ. Germline trimming cut 5 bases from V and 2 bases from J; bases unmatched to any gene: 6. The CDR3 sequence is CASSPGQGANTDTQYF. CDR3 bases: TGTGCCAGCAGCCCCGGACAGGGGGCGAACACAGATACGCAGTATTTT.

This clonotype was observed a single time. A junction boundary mismatches the germline segment, possibly from a read error. The chain links TRBV11-2 to TRBJ1-5, with D perhaps TRBD1 (5 bases). CDR1 and CDR2 from the germline V gene are SGHAT and FQNNGV. The CDR3 loop spans 15 amino acids. This chain's CDR3 is CANSVGAVGDQPQHF. The CDR3 region has the DNA TGTGCCAACAGCGTAGGGGCAGTCGGGGATCAGCCCCAGCATTTT.

The chain links TRBV27 to TRBJ1-2; a weak D match, TRBD1 (6 bases). CDR3 length: 15 amino acids. V shed 3 bases and J shed 0 bases, with 11 bases lying between them. Germline CDR1 is MNHEY and CDR2 is SMNVEV (reference sequence). CDR3 amino acids: CASSLAGDTNYGYTF. The CDR3 nucleotides read TGTGCCAGCAGTTTGGCAGGGGATACTAACTATGGCTACACCTTC.

This clonotype was seen only once. The chain has TRBV19 and TRBJ2-3; TRBD2 is a possible D gene (5 bases). CDR3 length equals 12 residues. CDR1 is LNHDA, CDR2 SQIVND, per germline (reference sequence). Trimming left V 3 bases short and J 4 bases short, with 5 bases between. The CDR3 nucleotides are TGTGCCAGTAGTATGGGAGCAGATACGCAGTATTTT. The encoded protein is CASSMGADTQYF.

The genes are TRBV14 and TRBJ1-2; D perhaps matches TRBD1 (5 bases). Looked up from germline, CDR1 is SGHDN and CDR2 is FVKESK. CDR3 length: 12 residues. The V gene lost 6 bases and the J gene lost 13 bases, with 18 bases spanning the gap. This chain's CDR3 is CASSRTDNLATF. The CDR3, as DNA: TGTGCCAGCAGTCGGACGGACAATTTGGCCACCTTC.

The chain is built from TRBV7-9 and TRBJ1-1, with TRBD1 matching 7 bases. This CDR3 contains 17 residues. Germline-derived CDR1 and CDR2 are SEHNR and FQNEAQ (reference sequence). Trimming at V came to 5 bases and at J to 1 base, leaving 13 bases not matched to a gene. The CDR3 is CASSPRQGATSNTEAFF. DNA for the CDR3: TGTGCCAGCAGCCCCCGACAGGGCGCAACCTCGAACACTGAAGCTTTCTTT.

This clonotype has only a few counts. The chain recombines TRBV4-2 with TRBJ1-1; TRBD1 aligns across 12 bases. The CDR3 has 18 residues. Germline V lookup: CDR1 LGHNA, CDR2 YNFKEQ. V was pared by 3 bases and J by 3 bases, with 11 bases of the junction left unmatched. CDR3 sequence reads: CASSHSPGTGGADTEAFF. The DNA of the CDR3 is TGTGCCAGCAGCCATTCGCCCGGGACAGGGGGCGCGGACACTGAAGCTTTCTTT.

This sequence joins TRBV3-1 and TRBJ2-7; 7 positions match TRBD2. With 3 bases clipped from V and 2 bases from J, the junction kept 7 bases outside the gene matches. The CDR3 sequence is 15 residues long. Germline CDR1 reads LGHDT; CDR2 reads YNNKEL (reference sequence). The CDR3 protein is CASSHSGHPTYEQYF. Written as DNA, the CDR3 is TGTGCCAGCAGCCATAGCGGGCACCCCACCTACGAGCAGTACTTC.

This clonotype was seen a few times. This chain uses TRBV12-3 or TRBV12-4 with TRBJ2-1; perhaps TRBD2 as D (6 bases). The CDR3 loop spans 18 amino acids. The V end lost 5 bases, the J end lost 8 bases, and 28 bases lay between the germline ends. The CDR3 reads CASSGARDGGIVRDEQFF. The CDR3 region has the DNA TGTGCCAGCAGTGGGGCCCGGGACGGAGGGATTGTTCGAGATGAGCAGTTCTTC.

In this sample, this clonotype turned up a few times. This chain links TRBV5-8 with TRBJ1-2; D is uncertain. Germline CDR1 and CDR2: SGHTS and YDEGEE. This CDR3 has 15 amino acids. Trimming removed 5 bases at V and 2 bases at J, with 16 bases between. The CDR3 protein is CASSLSILLNYGYTF. CDR3 DNA sequence: TGTGCCAGCAGTCTTTCTATACTGTTGAACTATGGCTACACCTTC.